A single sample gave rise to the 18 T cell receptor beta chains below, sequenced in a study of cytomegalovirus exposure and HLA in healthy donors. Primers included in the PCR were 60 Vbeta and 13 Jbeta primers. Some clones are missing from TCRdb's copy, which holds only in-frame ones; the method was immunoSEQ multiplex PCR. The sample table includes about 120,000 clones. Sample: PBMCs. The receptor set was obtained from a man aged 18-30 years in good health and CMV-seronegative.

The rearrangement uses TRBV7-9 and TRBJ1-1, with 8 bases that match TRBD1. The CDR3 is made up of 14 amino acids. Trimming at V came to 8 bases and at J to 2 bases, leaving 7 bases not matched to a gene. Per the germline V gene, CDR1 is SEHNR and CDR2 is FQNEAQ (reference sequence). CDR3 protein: CASALTGVNTEAFF. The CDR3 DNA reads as TGTGCCAGCGCGTTGACAGGGGTCAACACTGAAGCTTTCTTT.

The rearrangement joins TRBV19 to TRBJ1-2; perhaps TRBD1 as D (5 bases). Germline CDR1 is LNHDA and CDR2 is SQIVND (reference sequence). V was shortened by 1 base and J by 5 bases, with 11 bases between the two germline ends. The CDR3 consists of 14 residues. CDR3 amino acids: CASSIGPREYGYTF. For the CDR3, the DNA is TGTGCCAGTAGTATAGGACCCAGGGAATATGGCTACACCTTC.

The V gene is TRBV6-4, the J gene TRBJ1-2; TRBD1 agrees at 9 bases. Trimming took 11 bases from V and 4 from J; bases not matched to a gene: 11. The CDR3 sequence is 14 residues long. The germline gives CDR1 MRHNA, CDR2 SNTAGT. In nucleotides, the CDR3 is TGTGCCGGGGAGGGGGGACAGGGCATCTATGGCTACACCTTC. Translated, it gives CAGEGGQGIYGYTF.

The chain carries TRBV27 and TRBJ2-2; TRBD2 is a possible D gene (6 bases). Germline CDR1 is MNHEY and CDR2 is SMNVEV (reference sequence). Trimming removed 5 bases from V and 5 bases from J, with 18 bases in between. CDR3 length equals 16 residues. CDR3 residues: CASSPPGTWPTGELFF. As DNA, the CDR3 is TGTGCCAGCAGTCCCCCGGGGACTTGGCCGACCGGGGAGCTGTTTTTT.

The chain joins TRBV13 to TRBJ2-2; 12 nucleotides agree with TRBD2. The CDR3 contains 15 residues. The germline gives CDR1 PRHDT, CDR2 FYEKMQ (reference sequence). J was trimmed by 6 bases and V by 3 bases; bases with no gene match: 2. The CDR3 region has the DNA TGTGCCAGCAGCTTTTCTAGCGGGAGGGCCGGGGAGCTGTTTTTT. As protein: CASSFSSGRAGELFF.

As DNA, the CDR3 is TGTGCCAGCAGTCGGGACAGGGGGAACACTGAAGCTTTCTTT. It codes for CASSRDRGNTEAFF. This sequence joins TRBV6-1 and TRBJ1-1; 10 nucleotides match TRBD1. Unmatched junction bases numbered 1, after V lost 5 bases and J lost 1 base. The CDR3 has 14 residues. Germline-derived CDR1 and CDR2 are MNHNS and SASEGT.

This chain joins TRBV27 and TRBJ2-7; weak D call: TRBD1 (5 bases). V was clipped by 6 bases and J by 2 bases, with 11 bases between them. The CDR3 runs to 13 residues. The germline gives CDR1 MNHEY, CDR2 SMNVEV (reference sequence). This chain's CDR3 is CASSLDTTYEQYF. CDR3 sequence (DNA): TGTGCCAGCAGCCTGGACACAACCTACGAGCAGTACTTC.

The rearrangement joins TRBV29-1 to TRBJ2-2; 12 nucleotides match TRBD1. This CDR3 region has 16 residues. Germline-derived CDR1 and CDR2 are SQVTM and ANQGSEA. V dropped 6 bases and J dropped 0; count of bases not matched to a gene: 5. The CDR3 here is CSVRGQGAPNTGELFF. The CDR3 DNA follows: TGCAGCGTCCGGGGACAGGGGGCGCCGAACACCGGGGAGCTGTTTTTT.

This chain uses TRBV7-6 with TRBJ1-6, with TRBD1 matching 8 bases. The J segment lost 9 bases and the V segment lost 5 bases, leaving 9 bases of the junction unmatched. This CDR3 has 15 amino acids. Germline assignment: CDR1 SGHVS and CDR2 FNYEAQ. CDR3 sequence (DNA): TGTGCCAGCAGCAATCGGACAGGGAAATCTTCACCCCTCCACTTT. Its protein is CASSNRTGKSSPLHF.

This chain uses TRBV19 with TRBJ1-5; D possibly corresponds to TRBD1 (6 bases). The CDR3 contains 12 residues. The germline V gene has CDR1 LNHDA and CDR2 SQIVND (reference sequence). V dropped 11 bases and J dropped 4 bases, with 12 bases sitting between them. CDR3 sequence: CAVRGQNQPQHF. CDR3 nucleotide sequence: TGTGCCGTACGGGGACAAAATCAGCCCCAGCATTTT.

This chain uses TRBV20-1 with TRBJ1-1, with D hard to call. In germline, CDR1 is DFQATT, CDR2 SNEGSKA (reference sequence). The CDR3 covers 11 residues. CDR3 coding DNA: TGCAGCGCTTTGAGGGACACTGAAGCTTTCTTT. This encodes CSALRDTEAFF.

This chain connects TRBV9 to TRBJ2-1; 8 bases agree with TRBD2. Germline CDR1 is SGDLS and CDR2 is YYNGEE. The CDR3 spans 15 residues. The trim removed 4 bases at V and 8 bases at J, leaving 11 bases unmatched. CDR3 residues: CASSPREGPYDEQFF. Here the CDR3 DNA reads TGTGCCAGCAGCCCCCGGGAGGGCCCTTATGATGAGCAGTTCTTC.

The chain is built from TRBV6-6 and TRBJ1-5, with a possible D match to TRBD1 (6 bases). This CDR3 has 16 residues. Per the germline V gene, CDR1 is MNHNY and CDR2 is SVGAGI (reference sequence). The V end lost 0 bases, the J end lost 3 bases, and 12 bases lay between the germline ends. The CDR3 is CASSYSQDRPNQPQHF. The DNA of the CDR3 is TGTGCCAGCAGTTACTCTCAGGACAGACCCAATCAGCCCCAGCATTTT.

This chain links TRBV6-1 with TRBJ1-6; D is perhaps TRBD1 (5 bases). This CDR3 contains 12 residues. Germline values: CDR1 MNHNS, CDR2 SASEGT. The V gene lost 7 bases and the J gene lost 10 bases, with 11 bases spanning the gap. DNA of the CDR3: TGTGCCAGCAAGGAGGGGAGCTCACCCCTCCACTTT. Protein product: CASKEGSSPLHF.

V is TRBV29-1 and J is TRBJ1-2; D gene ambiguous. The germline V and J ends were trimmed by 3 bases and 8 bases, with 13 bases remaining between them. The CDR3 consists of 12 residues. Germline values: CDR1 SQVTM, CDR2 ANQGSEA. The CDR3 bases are TGCAGCGTTGATCCGAGGGAGGAAGGCTACACCTTC. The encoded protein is CSVDPREEGYTF. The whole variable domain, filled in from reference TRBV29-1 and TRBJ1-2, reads SAVISQKPSRDICQRGTSLTIQCQVDSQVTMMFWYRQQPGQSLTLIATANQGSEATYESGFVIDKFPISRPNLTFSTLTVSNMSPEDSSIYLCSVDPREEGYTFGSGTRLTVV.

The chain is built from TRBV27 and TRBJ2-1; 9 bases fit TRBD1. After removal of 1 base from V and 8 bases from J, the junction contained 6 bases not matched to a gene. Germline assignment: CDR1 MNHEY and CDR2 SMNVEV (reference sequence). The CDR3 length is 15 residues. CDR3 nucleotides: TGTGCCAGCAGTTTATATACAGGGGGCGGCCATGAGCAGTTCTTC. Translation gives CASSLYTGGGHEQFF.

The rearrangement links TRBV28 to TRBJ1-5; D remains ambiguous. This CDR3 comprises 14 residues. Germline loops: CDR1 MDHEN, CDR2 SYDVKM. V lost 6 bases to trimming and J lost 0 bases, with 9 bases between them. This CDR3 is CASRGSYSNQPQHF. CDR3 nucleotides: TGTGCCAGCAGAGGGAGCTATAGCAATCAGCCCCAGCATTTT.

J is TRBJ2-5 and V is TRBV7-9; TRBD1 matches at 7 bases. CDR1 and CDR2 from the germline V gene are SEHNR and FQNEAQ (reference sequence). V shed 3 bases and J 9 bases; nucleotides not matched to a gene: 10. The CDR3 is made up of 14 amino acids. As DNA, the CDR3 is TGTGCCAGCAGCTTCCCCTATAAAGGGGGCCCCCAGTACTTC. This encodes CASSFPYKGGPQYF. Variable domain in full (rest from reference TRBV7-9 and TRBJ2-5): DTGVSQNPRHKITKRGQNVTFRCDPISEHNRLYWYRQTLGQGPEFLTYFQNEAQLEKSRLLSDRFSAERPKGSFSTLEIQRTEQGDSAMYLCASSFPYKGGPQYFGPGTRLLVL.